The 13 T cell receptor beta chains below were found in one sample sequenced in a study of blood T cell repertoires in COVID-19. Generated by immunoSEQ multiplex PCR, the TCRdb table keeps only in-frame clones and is missing some. The table includes around 300,000 clones, around nine tenths detected once. Source material: PBMCs or T cells enriched from blood (not recorded which). The receptors shown here come from a woman aged 35 to 49 who had recovered from COVID-19.

V gene TRBV7-8 combines with J gene TRBJ1-5; 7 bases map to TRBD1. Trimming cost V 7 bases and J 2 bases; bases outside gene matches: 2. Per the germline V gene, CDR1 is SGHVS and CDR2 is FQNEAQ. The CDR3 has 13 amino acids. Written as DNA, the CDR3 is TGTGCCAGCAACGACAGGGGCAATCAGCCCCAGCATTTT. This gives the protein CASNDRGNQPQHF.

The chain combines TRBV3-1 (or the pseudogene TRBV3-2) with TRBJ1-2, with unresolved D. The V gene lost 1 base and the J gene lost 0 bases, with 9 bases spanning the gap. This CDR3 has 15 amino acids. The germline gives CDR1 LGHDT, CDR2 YNNKEL (reference sequence). The CDR3 DNA sequence: TGTGCCAGCAGCCAAGGAGGGTCAGCTAACTATGGCTACACCTTC. Protein product: CASSQGGSANYGYTF.

V and J are TRBV19 and TRBJ1-5; TRBD1 matches at 10 bases. The CDR3 length is 12 residues. Unmatched junction bases numbered 4, after V lost 11 bases and J lost 6 bases. CDR1 is LNHDA, CDR2 SQIVND, per germline (reference sequence). CDR3 residues: CAPDRGVQPQHF. The CDR3 region has the DNA TGTGCCCCGGACAGGGGGGTTCAGCCCCAGCATTTT.

J is TRBJ1-5 and V is TRBV6-5, with D unresolved. V lost 0 bases and J lost 5, with 5 bases in between. This CDR3 is built from 13 residues. Germline values: CDR1 MNHEY, CDR2 SVGAGI. CDR3 DNA sequence: TGTGCCAGCAGTTACTCGTCCTATCAGCCCCAGCATTTT. It encodes CASSYSSYQPQHF.

The chain employs TRBV18 and TRBJ1-2; TRBD1 is a possible D gene (6 bases). The germline V gene has CDR1 KGHSH and CDR2 LQKENI. The V end was cut by 7 bases, the J end by 1 base, with 13 bases between. This CDR3 has 14 amino acids. The CDR3 spells CASFRGADNYGYTF. CDR3 bases: TGTGCCAGCTTTCGGGGGGCGGATAACTATGGCTACACCTTC.

The chain employs TRBV7-8 and TRBJ1-2, with 7 bases aligning to TRBD1. The ends lost 8 bases at V and 4 bases at J; junction bases unmatched: 19. This CDR3 comprises 17 residues. Per germline, CDR1 SGHVS and CDR2 FQNEAQ. Here the CDR3 reads CASVERGPLEVGYGYTF. The DNA of the CDR3 is TGTGCCAGCGTAGAGAGGGGGCCCCTAGAGGTCGGCTATGGCTACACCTTC.

The CDR3 DNA follows: TGTGCCAGTAGTATAGGGGAGGGCTACGAGCAGTACTTC. Amino acids: CASSIGEGYEQYF. The V and J genes are TRBV19 and TRBJ2-7; 7 bases align to TRBD2. Germline V gene sequence: CDR1 LNHDA, CDR2 SQIVND (reference sequence). The CDR3 consists of 13 residues. V dropped 1 base and J dropped 3; count of bases not matched to a gene: 0.

The CDR3 nucleotides read TGTGCCAGCAGTCCCGGGGACAGGGGTTTGATGCATCAGCCCCAGCATTTT. Its translation is CASSPGDRGLMHQPQHF. The chain is built from TRBV27 and TRBJ1-5; 10 positions agree with TRBD1. Trimming at V came to 5 bases and at J to 5 bases, leaving 12 bases not matched to a gene. CDR1 is MNHEY and CDR2 is SMNVEV in the germline V gene (reference sequence). The CDR3 runs 17 residues.

The gene calls are TRBV20-1 and TRBJ1-4; D uncertain. Per the germline V gene, CDR1 is DFQATT and CDR2 is SNEGSKA (reference sequence). Trimming pared 6 bases from V and 6 bases from J, leaving 5 bases between. The CDR3 sequence is 10 residues long. CDR3 sequence reads: CSASDEKLFF. The CDR3 DNA reads TGCAGTGCGTCGGATGAAAAACTGTTTTTT.

The chain combines TRBV6-5 with TRBJ2-7; 12 bases are a match to TRBD2. Losses at the gene ends were 6 bases for V and 2 bases for J; bases not matched to a gene: 5. This CDR3 comprises 15 residues. Germline values: CDR1 MNHEY, CDR2 SVGAGI. This CDR3 reads CASSDLAGGTYEQYF. CDR3 in DNA: TGTGCCAGCAGCGATCTAGCGGGAGGGACCTACGAGCAGTACTTC.

V gene TRBV29-1 combines with J gene TRBJ2-5; 9 bases are shared with TRBD1. This CDR3 is 14 amino acids long. Trimming removed 7 bases from V and 7 bases from J; junction bases left unmatched: 13. Germline CDR1 reads SQVTM; CDR2 reads ANQGSEA. CDR3 DNA sequence: TGCAGCGGGCGACCGGGACAGGGAGGGGGGACCCAGTACTTC. The encoded protein is CSGRPGQGGGTQYF.

A single count supports this clone. The chain has TRBV5-1 and TRBJ2-3; 7 bases agree with TRBD1. The CDR3 loop spans 14 amino acids. CDR1 and CDR2 (germline): SGHRS, YFSETQ. V was clipped by 0 bases and J by 5 bases; unmatched bases: 3. The DNA for the CDR3 is TGCGCCAGCAGCTTGGAGGGGGCACAAGATACGCAGTATTTT. This translates into CASSLEGAQDTQYF.

Regarding this clone: The sample carries other DNA sequences with the same CDR3. The rearrangement joins TRBV14 to TRBJ1-1; TRBD1 might be the D (5 bases). CDR1 is SGHDN, CDR2 FVKESK, per germline. The ends were cut back, 4 bases at V and 0 bases at J, with 9 bases in the middle. The CDR3 totals 14 residues. The DNA for the CDR3 is TGTGCCAGCAGCCCCCCAGGGATGAACACTGAAGCTTTCTTT. It translates to CASSPPGMNTEAFF.